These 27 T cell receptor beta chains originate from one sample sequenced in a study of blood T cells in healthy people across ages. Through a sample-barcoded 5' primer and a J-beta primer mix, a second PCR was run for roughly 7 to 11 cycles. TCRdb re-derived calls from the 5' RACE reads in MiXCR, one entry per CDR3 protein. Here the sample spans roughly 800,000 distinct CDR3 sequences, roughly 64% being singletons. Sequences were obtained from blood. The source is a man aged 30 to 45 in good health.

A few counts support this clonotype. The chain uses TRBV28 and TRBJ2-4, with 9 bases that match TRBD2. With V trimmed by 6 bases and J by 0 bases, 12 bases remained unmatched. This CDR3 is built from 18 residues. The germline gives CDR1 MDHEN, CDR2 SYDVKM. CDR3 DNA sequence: TGTGCCAGCAGCCCGGTGGTAGCGGGGGAACTAGCCAAAAACATTCAGTACTTC. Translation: CASSPVVAGELAKNIQYF.

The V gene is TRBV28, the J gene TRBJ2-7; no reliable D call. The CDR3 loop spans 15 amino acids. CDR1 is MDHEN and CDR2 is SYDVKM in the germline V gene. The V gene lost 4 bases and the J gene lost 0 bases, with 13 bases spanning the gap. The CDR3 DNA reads TGTGCCAGCAGTTACCCTGCGCCGAGCTCCTACGAGCAGTACTTC. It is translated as CASSYPAPSSYEQYF. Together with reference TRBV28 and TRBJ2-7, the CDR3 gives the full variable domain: DVKVTQSSRYLVKRTGEKVFLECVQDMDHENMFWYRQDPGLGLRLIYFSYDVKMKEKGDIPEGYSVSREKKERFSLILESASTNQTSMYLCASSYPAPSSYEQYFGPGTRLTVT.

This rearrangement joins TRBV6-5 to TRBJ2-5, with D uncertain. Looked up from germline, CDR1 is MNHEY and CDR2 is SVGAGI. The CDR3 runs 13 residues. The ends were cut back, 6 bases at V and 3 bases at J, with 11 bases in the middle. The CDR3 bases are TGTGCCAGCAGACCCGACCGAAAAGAGACCCAGTACTTC. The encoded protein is CASRPDRKETQYF.

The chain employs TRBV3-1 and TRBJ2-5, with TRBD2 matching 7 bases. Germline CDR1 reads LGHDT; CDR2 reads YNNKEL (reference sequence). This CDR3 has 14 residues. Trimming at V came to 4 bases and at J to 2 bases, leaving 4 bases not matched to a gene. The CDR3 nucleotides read TGTGCCAGCAGCCTATCAGCGGGACAAGAGACCCAGTACTTC. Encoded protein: CASSLSAGQETQYF.

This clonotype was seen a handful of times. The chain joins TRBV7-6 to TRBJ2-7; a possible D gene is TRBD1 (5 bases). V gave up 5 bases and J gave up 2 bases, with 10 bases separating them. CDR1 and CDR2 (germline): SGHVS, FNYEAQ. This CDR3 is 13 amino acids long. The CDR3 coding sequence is TGTGCCAGCAGCCTACAGGAGCCCTACGAGCAGTACTTC. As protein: CASSLQEPYEQYF.

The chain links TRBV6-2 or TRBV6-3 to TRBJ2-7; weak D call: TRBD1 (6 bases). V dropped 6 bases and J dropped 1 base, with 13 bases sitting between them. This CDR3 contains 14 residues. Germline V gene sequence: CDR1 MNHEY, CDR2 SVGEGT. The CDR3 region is CASRPQGLSYEQYF. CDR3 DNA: TGTGCCAGCAGGCCACAGGGTCTGTCCTACGAGCAGTACTTC.

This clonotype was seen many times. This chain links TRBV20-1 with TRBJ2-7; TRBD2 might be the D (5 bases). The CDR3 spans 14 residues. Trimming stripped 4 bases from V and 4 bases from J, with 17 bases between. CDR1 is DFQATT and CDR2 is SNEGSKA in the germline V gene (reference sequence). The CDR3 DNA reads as TGCAGTGCTATCGGACTGGGCGAGGTGTACGAGCAGTACTTC. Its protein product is CSAIGLGEVYEQYF.

CDR3 sequence reads: CASSPPHEQGAVSEQYF. CDR3 DNA sequence: TGTGCCAGCAGCCCTCCACACGAACAGGGGGCAGTTTCCGAGCAGTACTTC. The chain combines TRBV4-2 with TRBJ2-4, with 9 bases lining up with TRBD1. The J call may be mistaken, given a closer DNA end match to TRBJ2-7. Germline values: CDR1 LGHNA, CDR2 YNFKEQ. The CDR3 contains 17 residues.

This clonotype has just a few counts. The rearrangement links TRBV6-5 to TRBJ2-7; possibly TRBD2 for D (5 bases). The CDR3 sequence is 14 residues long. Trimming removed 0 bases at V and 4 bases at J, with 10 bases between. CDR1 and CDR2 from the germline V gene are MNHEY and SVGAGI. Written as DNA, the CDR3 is TGTGCCAGCAGTTACTCGGCTAGCAGATACGAGCAGTACTTC. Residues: CASSYSASRYEQYF.

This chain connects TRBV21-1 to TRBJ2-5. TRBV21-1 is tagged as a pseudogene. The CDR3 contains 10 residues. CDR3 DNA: TGTGCCAGCCCAAAAGAGACCCAGTACTTC. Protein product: CASPKETQYF.

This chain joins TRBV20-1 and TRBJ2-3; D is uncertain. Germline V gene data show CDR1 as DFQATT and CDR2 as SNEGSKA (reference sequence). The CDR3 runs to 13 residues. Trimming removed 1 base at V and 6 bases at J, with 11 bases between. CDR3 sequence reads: CSARGSPSDTQYF. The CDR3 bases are TGCAGTGCTAGAGGGTCCCCTTCGGATACGCAGTATTTT.

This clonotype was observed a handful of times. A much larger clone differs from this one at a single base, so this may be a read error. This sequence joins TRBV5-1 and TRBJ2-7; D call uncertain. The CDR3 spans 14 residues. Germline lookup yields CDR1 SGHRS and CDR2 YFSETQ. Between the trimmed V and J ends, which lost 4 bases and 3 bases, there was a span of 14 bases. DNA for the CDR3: TGCGCCAGCAGCGTGGGTGGCGGAGACTACGAGCAGTACTTC. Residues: CASSVGGGDYEQYF. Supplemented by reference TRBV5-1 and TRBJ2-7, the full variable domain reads KAGVTQTPRYLIKTRGQQVTLSCSPISGHRSVSWYQQTPGQGLQFLFEYFSETQRNKGNFPGRFSGRQFSNSRSEMNVSTLELGDSALYLCASSVGGGDYEQYFGPGTRLTVT.

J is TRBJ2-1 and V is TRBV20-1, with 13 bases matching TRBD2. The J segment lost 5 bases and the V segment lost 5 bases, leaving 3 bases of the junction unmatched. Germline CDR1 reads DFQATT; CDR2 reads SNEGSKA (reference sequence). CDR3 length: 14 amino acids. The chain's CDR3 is CSADGLAGDNEQFF. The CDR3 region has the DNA TGCAGTGCTGACGGACTAGCGGGGGACAATGAGCAGTTCTTC.

CDR3 sequence (DNA): TGCGCCAGCAGCCAAGACAGGGGCCGAAGCTCCTACGAGCAGTACTTC. Protein product: CASSQDRGRSSYEQYF. The V gene is TRBV4-3, the J gene TRBJ2-7; D possibly corresponds to TRBD1 (6 bases). Deletions cut 0 bases from V and 0 bases from J, with 12 bases between. CDR1 and CDR2 (germline): LGHNA, YSLEER. This CDR3 is 16 amino acids long.

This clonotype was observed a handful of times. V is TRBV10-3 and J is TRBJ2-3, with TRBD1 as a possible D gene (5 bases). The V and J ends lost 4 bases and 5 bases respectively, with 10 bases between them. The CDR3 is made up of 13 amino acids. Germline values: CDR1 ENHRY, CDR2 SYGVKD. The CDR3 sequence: CAISVGREDTQYF. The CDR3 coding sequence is TGTGCCATCAGTGTTGGCAGGGAAGATACGCAGTATTTT.

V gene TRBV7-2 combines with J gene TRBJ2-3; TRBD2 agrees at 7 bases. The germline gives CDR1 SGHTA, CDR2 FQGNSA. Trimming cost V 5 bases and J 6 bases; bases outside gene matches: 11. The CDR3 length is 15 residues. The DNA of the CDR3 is TGTGCCAGCAGCCACGGGACTACTGTATGGGATACGCAGTATTTT. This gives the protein CASSHGTTVWDTQYF.

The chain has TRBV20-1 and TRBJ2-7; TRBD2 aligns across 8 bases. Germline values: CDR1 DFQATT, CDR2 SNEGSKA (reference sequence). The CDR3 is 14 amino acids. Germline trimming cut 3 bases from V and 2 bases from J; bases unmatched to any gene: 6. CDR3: CSASSIAGTYEQYF. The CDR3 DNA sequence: TGCAGTGCTAGTAGTATAGCGGGGACCTACGAGCAGTACTTC.

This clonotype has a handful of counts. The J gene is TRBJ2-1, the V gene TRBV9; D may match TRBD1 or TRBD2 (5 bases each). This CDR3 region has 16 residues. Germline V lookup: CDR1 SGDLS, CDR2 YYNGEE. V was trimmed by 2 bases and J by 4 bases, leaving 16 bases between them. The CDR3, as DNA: TGTGCCAGCAGCGTCTCGGGGACCGGACTTTACAATGAGCAGTTCTTC. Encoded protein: CASSVSGTGLYNEQFF.

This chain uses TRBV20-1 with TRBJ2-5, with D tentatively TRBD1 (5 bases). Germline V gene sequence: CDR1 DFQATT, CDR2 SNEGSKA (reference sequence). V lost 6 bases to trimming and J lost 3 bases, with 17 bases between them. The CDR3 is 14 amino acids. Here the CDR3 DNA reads TGCAGTGCGTCGGACAATTCGATCAAAGAGACCCAGTACTTC. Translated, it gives CSASDNSIKETQYF.

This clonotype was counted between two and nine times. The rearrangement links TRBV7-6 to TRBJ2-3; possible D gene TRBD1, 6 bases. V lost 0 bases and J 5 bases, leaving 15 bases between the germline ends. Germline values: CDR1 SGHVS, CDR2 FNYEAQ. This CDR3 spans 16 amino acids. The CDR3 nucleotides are TGTGCCAGCAGCTTAGCGAGACAGGCCCCAGGAGATACGCAGTATTTT. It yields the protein CASSLARQAPGDTQYF. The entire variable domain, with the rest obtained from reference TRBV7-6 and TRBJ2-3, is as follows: GAGVSQSPRYKVTKRGQDVALRCDPISGHVSLYWYRQALGQGPEFLTYFNYEAQQDKSGLPNDRFSAERPEGSISTLTIQRTEQRDSAMYRCASSLARQAPGDTQYFGPGTRLTVL.

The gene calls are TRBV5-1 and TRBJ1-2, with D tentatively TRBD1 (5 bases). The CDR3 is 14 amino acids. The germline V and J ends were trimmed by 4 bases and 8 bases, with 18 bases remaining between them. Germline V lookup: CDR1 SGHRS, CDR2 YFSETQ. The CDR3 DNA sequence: TGCGCCAGCAGCCCAGGGACGGCCGCAGGGGGCTACACCTTC. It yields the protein CASSPGTAAGGYTF.

The CDR3 DNA reads TGTGCCACCGTACACTTAGGTGAAGCTTTCTTT. Its protein product is CATVHLGEAFF. The chain carries TRBV6-2 or TRBV6-3 and TRBJ1-1, with D unclear. V was shortened by 10 bases and J by 7 bases, with 13 bases between the two germline ends. Germline lookup yields CDR1 MNHEY and CDR2 SVGEGT. The CDR3 is 11 amino acids.

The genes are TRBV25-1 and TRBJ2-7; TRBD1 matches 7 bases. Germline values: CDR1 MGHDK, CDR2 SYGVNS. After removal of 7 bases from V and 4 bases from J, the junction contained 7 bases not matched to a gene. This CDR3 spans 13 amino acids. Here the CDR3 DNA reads TGTGCCAGCACAAGGGACAGACTTTACGAGCAGTACTTC. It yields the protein CASTRDRLYEQYF.

This CDR3 reads CASSPGMGFNTEAFF. CDR3 in DNA: TGTGCCAGCAGTCCCGGGATGGGGTTTAACACTGAAGCTTTCTTT. The V gene is TRBV27, the J gene TRBJ1-1, with no clear D. Between the trimmed V and J ends, which lost 5 bases and 2 bases, there was a span of 15 bases. The CDR3 contains 15 residues. The germline gives CDR1 MNHEY, CDR2 SMNVEV (reference sequence).

DNA for the CDR3: TGTGCCAGCAGTAATTTACCGGGGAGCGAGACCCAGTACTTC. Amino acid sequence: CASSNLPGSETQYF. This chain joins TRBV7-8 and TRBJ2-5, with a weak D call TRBD2 (5 bases). From germline, CDR1 is SGHVS and CDR2 FQNEAQ. Deletions cut 6 bases from V and 5 bases from J, with 16 bases between. This CDR3 spans 14 amino acids.

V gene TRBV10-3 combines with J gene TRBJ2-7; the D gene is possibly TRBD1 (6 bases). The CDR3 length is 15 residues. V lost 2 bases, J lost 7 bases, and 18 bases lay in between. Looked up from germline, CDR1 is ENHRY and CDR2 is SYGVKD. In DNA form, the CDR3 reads TGTGCCATCAGTGAGGGGCAAGACAGGACTGGGGAGCAGTACTTC. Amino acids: CAISEGQDRTGEQYF.

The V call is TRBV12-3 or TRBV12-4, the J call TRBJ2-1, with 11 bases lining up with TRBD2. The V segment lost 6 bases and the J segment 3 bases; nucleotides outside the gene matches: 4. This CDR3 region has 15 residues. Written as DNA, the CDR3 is TGTGCCAGCAGGCTTCTAGCGGGGGGCTACAATGAGCAGTTCTTC. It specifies CASRLLAGGYNEQFF.